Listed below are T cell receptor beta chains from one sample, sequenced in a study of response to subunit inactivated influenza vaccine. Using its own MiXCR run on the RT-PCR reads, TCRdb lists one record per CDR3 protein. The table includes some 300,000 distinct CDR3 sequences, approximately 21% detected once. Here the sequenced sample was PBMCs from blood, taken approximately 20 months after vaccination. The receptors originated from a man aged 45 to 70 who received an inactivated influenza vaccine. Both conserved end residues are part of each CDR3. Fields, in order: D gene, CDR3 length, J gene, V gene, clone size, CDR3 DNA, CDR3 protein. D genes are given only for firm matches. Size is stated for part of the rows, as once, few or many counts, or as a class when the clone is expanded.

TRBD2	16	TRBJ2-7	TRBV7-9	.	TGTGCCAGCAGCTTAGCGCGAGTAGCGGGACCCTACGAGCAGTACTTC	CASSLARVAGPYEQYF
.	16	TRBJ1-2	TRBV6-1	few	TGTGCCAGCAGCCACTTCCCCAGGGGAGGCGGCTATGGCTACACCTTC	CASSHFPRGGGYGYTF
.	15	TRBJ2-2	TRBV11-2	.	TGTGCCAGCAGTTGGACCCTAAATCCATCCGGGGAGCTGTTTTTT	CASSWTLNPSGELFF
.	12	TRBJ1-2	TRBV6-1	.	TGTGCCAGCTTAGGGCCTCTGGGCGGCTACACCTTC	CASLGPLGGYTF
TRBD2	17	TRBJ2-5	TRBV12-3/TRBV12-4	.	TGTGCCAGCAGCCGTCGGACTAGCGGGAGGGCCGGGGAGACCCAGTACTTC	CASSRRTSGRAGETQYF
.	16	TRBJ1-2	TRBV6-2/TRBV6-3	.	TGTGCCAGCAGTTACTCTCAACAGCTCCTTAACTATGGCTACACCTTC	CASSYSQQLLNYGYTF
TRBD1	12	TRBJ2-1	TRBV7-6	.	TGTGCCAGCAGCCCTACAGGGGGGGAGCAGTTCTTC	CASSPTGGEQFF
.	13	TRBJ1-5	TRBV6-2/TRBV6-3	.	TGTGCCAGCAAGGAGGGCGGGACTCAGCCCCAGCATTTT	CASKEGGTQPQHF
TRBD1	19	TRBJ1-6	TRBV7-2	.	TGTGCCAGCAGCTTAGCTGGGACAGGGGGCTATAATTACCTTGGGCCCCTCCACTTT	CASSLAGTGGYNYLGPLHF
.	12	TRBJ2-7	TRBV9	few	TGTGCCAGCGGGGGGCAGGCCTACGAGCAGTACTTC	CASGGQAYEQYF
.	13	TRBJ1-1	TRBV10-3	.	TGTGCCATCAATCTAGGGAGGGGCACTGAAGCTTTCTTT	CAINLGRGTEAFF
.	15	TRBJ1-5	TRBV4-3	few	TGCGCCAGCAGCCAAGATGACAGGCCGAGGCAGCCCCAGCATTTT	CASSQDDRPRQPQHF
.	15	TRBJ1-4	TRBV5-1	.	TGCGCCAGCAGCTTGAGGTCCGGCTTTAATGAAAAACTGTTTTTT	CASSLRSGFNEKLFF
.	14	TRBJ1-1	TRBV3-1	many	TGTGCCAGCAGCCACGGGACAATGAACACTGAAGCTTTCTTT	CASSHGTMNTEAFF
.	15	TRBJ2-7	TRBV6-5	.	TGTGCCAGCAGTTACATGGCTTCATTCTCCTACGAGCAGTACTTC	CASSYMASFSYEQYF
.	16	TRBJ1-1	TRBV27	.	TGTGCCAGCAGTTTATACGAGAGCCCCCTGAACACTGAAGCTTTCTTT	CASSLYESPLNTEAFF
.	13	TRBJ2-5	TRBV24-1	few	TGTGCCACCAGTGATGGGGGCAGGGAGACCCAGTACTTC	CATSDGGRETQYF
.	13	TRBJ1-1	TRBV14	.	TGTGCCAGCAGCCGATTAATCACAGAAAAAGCTTTCTTT	CASSRLITEKAFF
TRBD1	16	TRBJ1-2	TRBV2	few	TGTGCCAGCAGTAATTTCCCGGGACAGGTAAACTATGGCTACACCTTC	CASSNFPGQVNYGYTF
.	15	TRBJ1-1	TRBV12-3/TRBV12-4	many	TGTGCCAGCAGTACGTCCTTTGACAGGAACACTGAAGCTTTCTTT	CASSTSFDRNTEAFF
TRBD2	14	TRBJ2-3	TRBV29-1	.	TGCAGCACCTCCGGGACTAGTACCCTTTCTACGCAGTATTTT	CSTSGTSTLSTQYF
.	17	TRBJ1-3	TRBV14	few	TGTGCCAGCAGCCAGGGCCCGTTCGAGATCTCTGGAAACACCATATATTTT	CASSQGPFEISGNTIYF
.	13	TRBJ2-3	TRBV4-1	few	TGCGCCAGCAGCCACGCAAGGGGTGATACGCAGTATTTT	CASSHARGDTQYF
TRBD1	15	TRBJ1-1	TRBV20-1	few	TGCAGTGCTAGAGTTATAGACAGGGTGAACACTGAAGCTTTCTTT	CSARVIDRVNTEAFF
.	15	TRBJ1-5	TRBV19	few	TGTGCCAGTAGTCCCCTCCACTATAGCAATCAGCCCCAGCATTTT	CASSPLHYSNQPQHF
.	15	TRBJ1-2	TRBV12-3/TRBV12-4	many	TGTGCCAGCAGTTCGACACTCGCGGTGAACTATGGCTACACCTTC	CASSSTLAVNYGYTF
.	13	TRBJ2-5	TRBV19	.	TGTGCCAGTAGTAAGATATTCAAAGAGACCCAGTACTTC	CASSKIFKETQYF
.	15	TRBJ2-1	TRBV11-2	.	TGTGCCAGCAGCTTTAGTCAGGGAACCTACAATGAGCAGTTCTTC	CASSFSQGTYNEQFF
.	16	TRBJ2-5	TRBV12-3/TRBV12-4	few	TGTGCCAGCAGTTTATGGAGGGGCGAAAGCCAAGAGACCCAGTACTTC	CASSLWRGESQETQYF
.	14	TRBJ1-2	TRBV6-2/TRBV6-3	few	TGTGCCAGCAGACCTTACAGGGAGGTGGATGGCTACACCTTC	CASRPYREVDGYTF
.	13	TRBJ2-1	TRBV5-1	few	TGCGCCAGCAGGGTTCGGACGAACAATGAGCAGTTCTTC	CASRVRTNNEQFF
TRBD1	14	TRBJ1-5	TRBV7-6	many	TGTGCCAGGAAGGGGGCGAGGAGCAATCAGCCCCAGCATTTT	CARKGARSNQPQHF
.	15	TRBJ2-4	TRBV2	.	TGTGCCAGCAGCAAACAGGGCCTAGCCAAAAACATTCAGTACTTC	CASSKQGLAKNIQYF
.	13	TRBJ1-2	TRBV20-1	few	TGCAGTGCGAACCACCAGGGTAACTATGGCTACACCTTC	CSANHQGNYGYTF
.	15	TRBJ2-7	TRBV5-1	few	TGCGCCAGCAGCTTGGGACCAGGTGTATCCTACGAGCAGTACTTC	CASSLGPGVSYEQYF
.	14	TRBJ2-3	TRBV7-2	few	TGTGCCAGCAGCTTAGGTCACAGTTCAGATACGCAGTATTTT	CASSLGHSSDTQYF
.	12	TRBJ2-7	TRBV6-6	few	TGTGCCAGCAGTATCGACGTCGGTGAGCAGTACTTC	CASSIDVGEQYF
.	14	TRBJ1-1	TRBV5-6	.	TGTGCCAGCAGCTTAATACAGCTGAACACTGAAGCTTTCTTT	CASSLIQLNTEAFF
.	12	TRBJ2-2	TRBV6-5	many	TGTGCCAGCAGTTACTCAGCCGGGGAGCTGTTTTTT	CASSYSAGELFF
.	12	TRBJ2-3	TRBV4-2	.	TGTGCCAGCAGCCCGACTGGGGGTACGCAGTATTTT	CASSPTGGTQYF
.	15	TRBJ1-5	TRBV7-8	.	TGTGCCAGCAGCTCCACCCCCCCCGGGAATCAGCTCCAGCATTTT	CASSSTPPGNQLQHF
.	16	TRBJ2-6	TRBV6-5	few	TGTGCCAGCAGTTACTCACGTAACTCTGGGGCCAACGTCCTGACTTTC	CASSYSRNSGANVLTF
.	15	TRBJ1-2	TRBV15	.	TGTGCCACCAGCCCCCAAGGAGGCAGGAGCTATGGCTACACCTTC	CATSPQGGRSYGYTF
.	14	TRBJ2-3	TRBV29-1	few	TGCAGCGTGACTGTTGGCGGGGCATCGGATACGCAGTATTTT	CSVTVGGASDTQYF
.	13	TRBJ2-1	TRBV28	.	TGTGCCAGCTCTGAGACACCGAACAATGAGCAGTTCTTC	CASSETPNNEQFF
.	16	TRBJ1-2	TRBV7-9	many	TGTGCCAGCAGCGTCTCGGTCGAGTCTTCCGTCTATGGCTACACCTTC	CASSVSVESSVYGYTF
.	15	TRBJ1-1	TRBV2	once	TGTGCCAGCAGTGGACAGAAAGGTGGTATAACTGAAGCTTTCTTT	CASSGQKGGITEAFF
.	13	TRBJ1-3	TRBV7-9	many	TGTGCCAGCAACCTGGACGTCGGAAACACCATATATTTT	CASNLDVGNTIYF
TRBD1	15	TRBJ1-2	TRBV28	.	TGTGCCAGCAGAAACCAAGGACAGGGGCACTATGGCTACACCTTC	CASRNQGQGHYGYTF
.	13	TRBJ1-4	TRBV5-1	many	TGCGCCAGCCGAATAGACCCCAATGAAAAACTGTTTTTT	CASRIDPNEKLFF
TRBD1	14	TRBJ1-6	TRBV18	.	TGTGCCAGCTCAGGGGGACAGGCCAATTCACCCCTCCACTTT	CASSGGQANSPLHF